The clone carrying this T cell receptor beta chain was counted a few times. Its specificity is unknown. This entry belongs to a study of CD8 T cells in ankylosing spondylitis. Libraries for TCR beta were made by quantitative 5'-RACE with molecular barcodes. From the 5' RACE reads, TCRdb called clonotypes with MiXCR, one entry per CDR3 protein. The sample has about 160,000 distinct CDR3 sequences; around 18% are singletons. Study observations and caveats: Reports say disease-linked clones showed up significantly more in matched ankylosing spondylitis synovial fluid. Those disease-linked clones were CD8+; they were also relatively rare in peripheral blood. Apparently characteristic of ankylosing spondylitis blood was a TCR beta motif (about 8 highly homologous variants).

The V gene lost 2 bases and the J gene lost 7 bases, with 11 bases spanning the gap. The germline V gene has CDR1 MDHEN and CDR2 SYDVKM. The CDR3 runs to 14 residues. This receptor was obtained from a male donor with ankylosing spondylitis or in good health (not recorded which). The gene calls are TRBV28 and TRBJ2-2; tentative D call: TRBD1 (5 bases). Sequenced material: blood, either unsorted or a sorted T cell fraction (not recorded which). The CDR3 DNA reads TGTGCCAGCAGTTTAGATCAAGGGGTCGGGGAGCTGTTTTTT. This codes for CASSLDQGVGELFF.